One sample yielded the 13 T cell receptor beta chains listed below, sequenced in a study of T-cell memory formation after mild COVID-19. MiXCR was run by TCRdb on the 5' RACE reads, yielding one entry per CDR3 protein. The sample carries 100,000 or so distinct CDR3 sequences, 11% recorded once. Material: PBMCs or a T cell subset sorted from them (not recorded which). The origin of the receptors is a man younger than 35 who had mild COVID-19 (a few samples of this study predate the infection). Cell type and time point are not known.

This clonotype was observed a few times. The gene calls are TRBV27 and TRBJ2-7; no clear D. Germline loops: CDR1 MNHEY, CDR2 SMNVEV (reference sequence). CDR3 length: 15 amino acids. Trimming shortened V by 4 bases and J by 0 bases, and 13 bases separated the two germline ends. CDR3 coding DNA: TGTGCCAGCAGTTCGGGCACGGGTAGCTCCTACGAGCAGTACTTC. Amino acids: CASSSGTGSSYEQYF.

The rearrangement uses TRBV29-1 and TRBJ2-3, with D perhaps being TRBD1 or TRBD2 (5 bases each). Germline V gives CDR1 SQVTM, CDR2 ANQGSEA. This CDR3 region has 12 residues. Between the trimmed V and J ends, which lost 6 bases and 5 bases, there was a span of 12 bases. The CDR3 DNA follows: TGCAGCGTCGCTTGGGACGTAGATACGCAGTATTTT. As protein: CSVAWDVDTQYF.

The J gene is TRBJ2-1, the V gene TRBV12-3 or TRBV12-4, with a tentative D call TRBD2 (5 bases). The CDR3 covers 12 residues. Deletions cut 1 base from V and 15 bases from J, with 13 bases between. DNA for the CDR3: TGTGCCAGCAGTTTAGGGGTTGGAGGACCGTTCTTC. This codes for CASSLGVGGPFF.

There are a few counts of this clonotype. V and J are TRBV27 and TRBJ1-2; 7 positions match TRBD1. This CDR3 spans 14 amino acids. The V gene's germline CDR1 is MNHEY and CDR2 SMNVEV (reference sequence). Trimming took 6 bases from V and 5 from J; bases not matched to a gene: 9. CDR3 bases: TGTGCCAGCAGCCTGGGGACAGACCCTTATGGCTACACCTTC. Translating gives CASSLGTDPYGYTF.

This clonotype occurred a few times. The chain has TRBV11-2 and TRBJ2-6; unclear D gene. The CDR3 is 13 residues long. Germline V CDR1 and CDR2: SGHAT, FQNNGV. V gave up 4 bases and J gave up 2 bases, with 3 bases separating them. The CDR3 sequence is CASSSTGANVLTF. CDR3 DNA: TGTGCCAGCAGCTCGACTGGGGCCAACGTCCTGACTTTC.

This clonotype has a count of ten or more. The chain links TRBV7-8 to TRBJ2-3; D might be TRBD2 (5 bases). Germline CDR1 SGHVS, CDR2 FQNEAQ. This CDR3 contains 14 residues. Trimming cost V 1 base and J 6 bases, with 11 bases left between them. The CDR3 reads CASSLDSTGDTQYF. As DNA, the CDR3 is TGTGCCAGCAGCTTAGACTCGACGGGGGATACGCAGTATTTT.

This clonotype was detected a few times. The chain joins TRBV5-1 to TRBJ2-2, with a possible D match to TRBD1 (6 bases). V gave up 0 bases and J gave up 6 bases, with 9 bases separating them. The germline V gene encodes CDR1 SGHRS and CDR2 YFSETQ. This CDR3 is 14 amino acids long. In DNA, the CDR3 is TGCGCCAGCAGCTTGGAGTCAGGGGCCGGGGAGCTGTTTTTT. As protein: CASSLESGAGELFF.

The chain has TRBV7-6 and TRBJ2-5; D is unresolved. This CDR3 has 14 residues. Deletions cut 2 bases from V and 5 bases from J, with 12 bases between. The germline V gene encodes CDR1 SGHVS and CDR2 FNYEAQ. DNA for the CDR3: TGTGCCAGCAGCTTACTTGGTGGCGTGGAGACCCAGTACTTC. Encoded protein: CASSLLGGVETQYF.

The gene calls are TRBV7-2 and TRBJ2-4; 7 positions agree with TRBD2. The CDR3 is 15 residues long. The ends lost 0 bases at V and 4 bases at J; junction bases unmatched: 3. The germline CDR1 and CDR2 sequences are SGHTA and FQGNSA. CDR3 in DNA: TGTGCCAGCAGCTTAGCCGGGACTAAAAAAAACATTCAGTACTTC. Its translation: CASSLAGTKKNIQYF.

The chain employs TRBV6-5 and TRBJ2-5; no definite D call. Germline loops: CDR1 MNHEY, CDR2 SVGAGI. Trimming removed 7 bases at V and 2 bases at J, with 14 bases between. CDR3 length: 14 amino acids. CDR3 DNA sequence: TGTGCCAGCACCACCTGGCAGAGACAAGAGACCCAGTACTTC. Residues: CASTTWQRQETQYF.

This clonotype was counted between two and nine times. V is TRBV9 and J is TRBJ2-3; the match to TRBD2 covers 9 bases. Germline-derived CDR1 and CDR2 are SGDLS and YYNGEE. The CDR3 contains 15 residues. The trim removed 2 bases at V and 0 bases at J, leaving 1 base unmatched. The CDR3 loop is CASSVSGGSTDTQYF. The CDR3 DNA reads as TGTGCCAGCAGCGTTAGCGGGGGAAGCACAGATACGCAGTATTTT.

V is TRBV28 and J is TRBJ2-7; D possibly matches TRBD1 or TRBD2 (5 bases each). Trimming removed 2 bases at V and 4 bases at J, with 15 bases between. CDR1 is MDHEN, CDR2 SYDVKM, per germline. The length of the CDR3 is 15 residues. The CDR3 spells CASSLTGTSPYEQYV. The CDR3 bases are TGTGCCAGCAGTTTAACCGGGACGTCCCCTTACGAGCAGTACGTC.

The chain recombines TRBV19 with TRBJ2-5; D may correspond to TRBD1 or TRBD2 (5 bases each). This CDR3 has 15 amino acids. In germline, CDR1 is LNHDA, CDR2 SQIVND (reference sequence). Between the trimmed V and J ends, which lost 6 bases and 5 bases, there was a span of 19 bases. The CDR3 region has the DNA TGTGCCAGTAGACCAGGGCTCTCTACGGGGGAGACCCAGTACTTC. Amino acids: CASRPGLSTGETQYF.